This TCR beta chain was profiled in a study of Graves' ophthalmopathy and Graves' hyperthyroidism (dated by TCRdb to the late 2010s). Background for the entire study: Peripheral blood samples were taken at the time of initial diagnosis, before any treatment was given. To tell Graves' ophthalmopathy apart from Graves' hyperthyroidism, and to predict which patients would progress to ophthalmopathy, the study relied on TCR beta repertoire signatures. In total, over 130 blood samples were TCR-sequenced: 43 ophthalmopathy, roughly 80 hyperthyroidism and some 17 hyperthyroidism-to-ophthalmopathy patients. To explore V-J signatures that distinguish ophthalmopathy from hyperthyroidism, a discovery set of about a hundred patients was enrolled, made up of some 41 with ophthalmopathy and 57 with stable hyperthyroidism. The independent validation cohort included approximately 19 hyperthyroidism patients plus 17 patients who later progressed from hyperthyroidism to ophthalmopathy. In more than five hyperthyroidism patients, T-cell repertoires of thyroid tissue and blood were compared. Once sampling was done, hyperthyroidism patients were given methimazole at a starting dose of 30 mg daily, while ophthalmopathy patients were given high-dose intravenous methylprednisolone. The 75 to 100 discovery patients were divided at random into training and test sets in a 7:3 ratio. Study-wide conclusions, independent of this receptor: Sample size was not statistically predetermined, and group allocation was not concealed from the investigators. Most expanded thyroid clonotypes with frequency above 0.001 were also detected in blood, suggesting blood repertoires may reflect the thyroid immune response. Ophthalmopathy was separated from stable hyperthyroidism by the 13-signature model with roughly 87% sensitivity and 81% to 83% specificity in cross-validation and with 80%/75% in the test set. In validation, the model predicted ophthalmopathy progression with about 70% sensitivity and roughly 78% specificity; 12 predicted patients were CT-confirmed with GO in a median of approximately 6.2 months.

Patients with ophthalmopathy had moderately to severely active disease, with a Clinical Activity Score of 3 or more, a NOSPECS grade of 4 or more, and a disease duration of less than 3 months. Anyone with other autoimmune diseases, uncontrolled infections, pregnancy or lactation was excluded from the study. Clinical symptoms, serum thyroxine, TRAb, thyroid ultrasound and orbital computed tomography formed the basis of the diagnosis. PBMCs were isolated from approximately 10 ml of fresh peripheral blood by Ficoll-Paque density gradient centrifugation. Total RNA was extracted using Trizol reagent, and RNA quality was checked on an Agilent 2100 Bioanalyzer. The CDR3 goes from the cysteine to the phenylalanine over 14 residues. Only the CDR3 DNA stays, 42 bases, in frame from base 1. The germline V gene specifies SQVTM as CDR1 and ANQGSEA as CDR2. Trimming removed 6 bases from V and 0 bases from J; the gene matches leave 7 bases unexplained.

Ten or more counts support this clonotype. It lacks a known antigen. Base qualities are missing; no much larger clone stands one base away. TCR beta CDR3 regions were amplified from RNA transcripts for repertoire sequencing. The first round was an RT-PCR using HTBI primers with the Qiagen OneStep RT-PCR kit, and this first round was followed by a second-round multiplex PCR, then size selection and purification. Libraries were sequenced on an Illumina HiSeq2000 using paired-end 100 bp reads. In the source study's methods: SOAPnuke was used to process the reads, removing any read that contained adapters or uncalled bases, had a mean Phred below 15, or lacked an exact match to the constant primer or identifier. COPE v1.2.5 was used to merge the high-quality paired reads. Each unique nucleotide sequence was defined as a clonotype, and clonotypes were aligned to IMGT TRB V, D and J references with MiTCR v1.1. Analysis was restricted to V-J combinations with a frequency above 0.0001, which covered about 99% of repertoires. For each V-J combination, a TCR clonal expansion and chaos score was defined as the ratio of F50 clonal expansion to chaos observed in the TCRdist matrix. Welch's t-statistics and random forest were used to reduce features to approximately 13 V-J combinations, which were fed into a naive Bayes classifier. The similarity between thyroid and blood repertoires was quantified using the Morisita-Horn index. In TCRdb, the public reads were trimmed at Q25 with fastp and aligned with MiXCR, with productive beta chains retained. Entries that share a CDR3 protein sequence are merged under the most common genes and DNA. These V and J calls rely on TCRdb rather than the paper's analysis. For this sample there are hundreds of thousands of distinct CDR3 sequences; 13% to 15% appear just once. The ten biggest clones cover about 9.4% of the sample.

This receptor was obtained from a woman aged 25 to 45 with Graves' ophthalmopathy. Donor details come from another sample of the same person, matched by shared clones. This sequence uses TRBV29-1 and TRBJ2-7, with 8 bases in between that match TRBD1. The sample comprised blood. The DNA sequence reads TGCAGCGTGTCCCGGGACAGGTCCTCCTACGAGCAGTACTTC. It encodes CSVSRDRSSYEQYF.